The entry below describes one T cell receptor beta chain. Its target is not known. Profiled with immunoSEQ multiplex PCR; TCRdb holds only in-frame clones, not every one. This table holds tens of thousands of clones, roughly 80% found once. The sample originates from a study of early stage breast cancer tumors. Study conclusions and caveats: Tumor and normal breast were distinguished via blood comparison in most of the 16 patients.

The CDR3 spans 13 residues. V shed 2 bases and J 5 bases; nucleotides not matched to a gene: 3. Germline V gene sequence: CDR1 MNHNY, CDR2 SVGAGI (reference sequence). The chain combines TRBV6-6 with TRBJ2-7; the match to TRBD1 covers 7 bases. This clonotype was sampled from a person aged 60 to 70 with breast cancer. The sample was blood. The CDR3 protein is CASSYDRAHEQYF. Here the CDR3 DNA reads TGTGCCAGCAGTTACGACAGGGCCCACGAGCAGTACTTC.